This T cell receptor (beta chain) was obtained from a study of tumour-infiltrating T cells in Burkitt lymphoma (dated by TCRdb to about 2020). About the investigation overall: Clinical outcome was correlated with TCR repertoire data, and overall and progression-free survival were found to be predicted by productive clonality independently of established prognosticators, including age at diagnosis.

CDR1 and CDR2 are drawn from the germline V gene (reference sequence): LNHDA, SQIVND. V and J lose 4 bases and 7 bases, and a span of 8 bases separates them. Spanning cysteine to phenylalanine, the CDR3 consists of 12 amino acids. Here the CDR3 DNA is all that survives: 36 bases in frame from base 1. A word on this clone: Its antigen specificity is not known. The sample holds no much larger clone one base away, and base qualities are not on file.

Receptors were amplified or captured by the immunoSEQ multiplex PCR assay. TCRdb mirrors the immuneACCESS table, restricted to in-frame sequences. Some clones are absent from its copies; in checked studies, under half trace to an unresolved V gene, and the reason for the others is unknown. For this sample the table gives about 9,200 clones, of which around two thirds were detected only once. The ten largest clonotypes hold less than 6% of the sample. The chain couples TRBV19 to TRBJ2-4, with an unclear D gene assignment. Material: tumor tissue. The clonotype was recovered from a human donor with diffuse large B-cell lymphoma. In nucleotides, the sequence is TGTGCCAGTAGTAGTTCCGGGAACATTCAGTACTTC. Its amino acids are CASSSSGNIQYF.